This T cell receptor (beta chain) was observed in a study of shared clonotypes between healthy human individuals. With respect to this clone: What it binds is unknown.

Study-level points and caveats: As a rule, naive subsets had a larger estimated richness than memory subsets. Generation probabilities of non-shared clonotypes were lower (relative to those shared by all four donors).

V shed 0 bases, J shed 7 bases, and the junction held 10 bases outside the gene matches. The CDR3 length is 17 residues. Per germline, CDR1 SGHRS and CDR2 YFSETQ. Sorted-subset replicate PCR reactions were performed with 150 to 200 ng DNA, corresponding to roughly 30,000 T cell genomes. Here immunoSEQ multiplex PCR was the method, and the copy in TCRdb shows in-frame clones only, minus some. The sample shows 1.5 million to 1.9 million clones, approximately 98% of them seen only once. Naive CD4+ cells were CD45RA-selected; the remaining cells were memory. The sequencing input was naive CD4+ T cells sorted from blood. Subset reported: CD45RA+ positively selected. This receptor was taken from a man aged 30-40 years in good health. This chain connects TRBV5-1 to TRBJ2-1, with 10 bases matching TRBD1. The chain's CDR3 is CASSLGGQGIGRNEQFF. For the CDR3, the DNA is TGCGCCAGCAGCTTGGGGGGACAGGGGATAGGTAGGAATGAGCAGTTCTTC.